The text below deals with one T cell receptor (beta chain). The data are from a study of control samples from healthy donors and cancer patients. Method: immunoSEQ multiplex PCR; TCRdb's copy keeps in-frame clones and lacks some. The data contain some 80,000 clones, about 90% of them singletons. This TCR came from a woman in her fifties or sixties with head and neck cancer. What was sequenced was PBMCs.

The CDR3 here is CASSLVTSGSQETQYF. The CDR3 nucleotides are TGTGCCAGCAGCTTGGTGACTAGCGGGAGCCAAGAGACCCAGTACTTC. The chain uses TRBV5-4 and TRBJ2-5; 12 nucleotides align to TRBD2. V trimming: 0 bases; J trimming: 1 base; junction bases outside the gene matches: 1. The CDR3 extends over 16 amino acids. Germline CDR1 reads SGHNT; CDR2 reads YYREEE (reference sequence).